This passage covers 10 T cell receptor beta chains from one sample sequenced in a study of T-cell memory formation after mild COVID-19. TCRdb analysed the 5' RACE reads with MiXCR anew, one entry per CDR3 protein. The data contain 550,000 to 700,000 distinct CDR3 sequences, around 16% of them singletons. Sample: PBMCs or a T cell subset sorted from them (not recorded which). These receptor sequences come from an adult woman who had mild COVID-19 (a few samples of this study predate the infection). Cell type and time point are not known.

The table lists this clonotype with many counts. The chain joins TRBV7-9 to TRBJ2-5; 10 bases line up with TRBD2. With V trimmed by 5 bases and J by 5 bases, 5 bases remained unmatched. CDR3 size: 14 residues. In germline, CDR1 is SEHNR, CDR2 FQNEAQ (reference sequence). CDR3 sequence: CASSGGTSVETQYF. As DNA, the CDR3 is TGTGCCAGCAGCGGCGGGACTAGCGTGGAGACCCAGTACTTC.

V gene TRBV7-9 combines with J gene TRBJ2-3; TRBD2 might be the D (7 bases). The CDR3 runs to 13 residues. Trimming removed 6 bases from V and 3 bases from J, with 10 bases in between. In germline, CDR1 is SEHNR, CDR2 FQNEAQ (reference sequence). The CDR3 coding sequence is TGTGCCAGCAGGGGGGGGCGAACAGATACGCAGTATTTT. Its protein is CASRGGRTDTQYF.

V and J are TRBV3-1 and TRBJ1-6; no clear D gene. The CDR3 spans 11 residues. The germline V gene has CDR1 LGHDT and CDR2 YNNKEL (reference sequence). V lost 1 base to trimming and J lost 15 bases, with 7 bases between them. The CDR3 is CASSQGEILHF. In nucleotides, the CDR3 is TGTGCCAGCAGCCAAGGGGAGATCCTCCACTTT.

This clonotype was detected a few times. The chain couples TRBV6-5 to TRBJ1-4; no clear D. V was cut by 0 bases and J by 5 bases, with 7 bases left in between. CDR1 and CDR2 from the germline V gene are MNHEY and SVGAGI. This CDR3 region has 14 residues. The chain's CDR3 is CASSYSYRNEKLFF. The DNA for the CDR3 is TGTGCCAGCAGTTACTCGTATCGCAATGAAAAACTGTTTTTT.

The chain couples TRBV10-3 to TRBJ1-1, with D maybe TRBD1 (6 bases). The V gene's germline CDR1 is ENHRY and CDR2 SYGVKD. Trimming stripped 4 bases from V and 3 bases from J, with 15 bases between. CDR3 length: 15 residues. The CDR3 here is CAISVGGQEDTEAFF. CDR3 nucleotides: TGTGCCATCAGTGTGGGGGGGCAGGAGGACACTGAAGCTTTCTTT.

The rearrangement joins TRBV7-3 to TRBJ2-3, with 11 bases that match TRBD2. V was pared by 5 bases and J by 5 bases, with 6 bases of the junction left unmatched. Germline V gene lookup returns CDR1 SGHTA and CDR2 FQGTGA. The CDR3 consists of 15 residues. DNA for the CDR3: TGTGCCAGCAGCATAGCGGGGGGGCCTAAAGATACGCAGTATTTT. Translating gives CASSIAGGPKDTQYF.

This rearrangement joins TRBV19 to TRBJ1-5; D unclear. Deletions cut 3 bases from V and 3 bases from J, with 21 bases between. Germline V gives CDR1 LNHDA, CDR2 SQIVND (reference sequence). The CDR3 runs to 18 residues. CDR3: CASSIIQDVTRINQPQHF. The CDR3 region has the DNA TGTGCCAGTAGTATTATTCAAGACGTGACACGAATCAATCAGCCCCAGCATTTT.

This clonotype was recorded a few times. The chain employs TRBV19 and TRBJ2-1; D not certain. CDR1 LNHDA and CDR2 SQIVND come from the germline V gene (reference sequence). The CDR3 is 14 amino acids. Trimming pared 6 bases from V and 5 bases from J, leaving 14 bases between. The CDR3 sequence is CASSLIGGNNEQFF. In DNA form, the CDR3 reads TGTGCCAGTAGCCTGATTGGTGGTAACAATGAGCAGTTCTTC.

This clonotype has a handful of counts. This chain joins TRBV7-6 and TRBJ2-5; D not resolved. The CDR3 sequence is 14 residues long. Germline assignment: CDR1 SGHVS and CDR2 FNYEAQ. V was clipped by 2 bases and J by 4 bases, with 11 bases between them. CDR3 residues: CASSLLGKSETQYF. The CDR3 DNA is TGTGCCAGCAGCTTATTAGGGAAATCAGAGACCCAGTACTTC.

V usage is TRBV7-3 and J usage is TRBJ2-1, with 7 bases fitting TRBD1. CDR1 and CDR2 (germline): SGHTA, FQGTGA. J gave up 7 bases and V 5 bases, and 5 bases lay outside the gene matches. CDR3 length equals 13 residues. Written as DNA, the CDR3 is TGTGCCAGCAGCACCCAGACAGGGAATGAGCAGTTCTTC. This encodes CASSTQTGNEQFF.